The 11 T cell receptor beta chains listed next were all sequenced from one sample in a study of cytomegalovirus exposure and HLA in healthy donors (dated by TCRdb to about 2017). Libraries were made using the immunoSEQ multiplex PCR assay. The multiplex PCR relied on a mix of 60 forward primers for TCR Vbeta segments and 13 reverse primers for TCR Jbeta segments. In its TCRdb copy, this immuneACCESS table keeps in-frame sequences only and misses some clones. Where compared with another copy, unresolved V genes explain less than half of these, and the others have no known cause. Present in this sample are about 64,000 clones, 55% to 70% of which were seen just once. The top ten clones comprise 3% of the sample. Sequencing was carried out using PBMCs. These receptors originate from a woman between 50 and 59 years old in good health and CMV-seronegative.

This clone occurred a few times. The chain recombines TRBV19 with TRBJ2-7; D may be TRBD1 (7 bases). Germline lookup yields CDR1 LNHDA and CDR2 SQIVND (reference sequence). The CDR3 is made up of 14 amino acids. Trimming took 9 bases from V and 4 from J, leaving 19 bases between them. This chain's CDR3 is CASGGGLHKYEQYF. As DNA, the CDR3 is TGTGCCAGCGGAGGGGGCCTGCACAAATACGAGCAGTACTTC.

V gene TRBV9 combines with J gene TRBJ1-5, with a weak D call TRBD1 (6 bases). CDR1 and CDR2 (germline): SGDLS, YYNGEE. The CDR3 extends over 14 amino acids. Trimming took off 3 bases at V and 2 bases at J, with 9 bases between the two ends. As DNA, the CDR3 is TGTGCCAGCAGCGCGGCAGGGGGCAATCAGCCCCAGCATTTT. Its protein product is CASSAAGGNQPQHF.

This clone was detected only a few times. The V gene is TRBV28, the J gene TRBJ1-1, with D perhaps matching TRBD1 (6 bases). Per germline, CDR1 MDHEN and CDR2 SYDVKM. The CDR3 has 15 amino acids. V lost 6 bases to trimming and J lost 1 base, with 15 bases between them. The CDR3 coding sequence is TGTGCCAGCAGCCCCTCCGGGGGGGCGAACACTGAAGCTTTCTTT. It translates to CASSPSGGANTEAFF. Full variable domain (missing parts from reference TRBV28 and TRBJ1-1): DVKVTQSSRYLVKRTGEKVFLECVQDMDHENMFWYRQDPGLGLRLIYFSYDVKMKEKGDIPEGYSVSREKKERFSLILESASTNQTSMYLCASSPSGGANTEAFFGQGTRLTVV.

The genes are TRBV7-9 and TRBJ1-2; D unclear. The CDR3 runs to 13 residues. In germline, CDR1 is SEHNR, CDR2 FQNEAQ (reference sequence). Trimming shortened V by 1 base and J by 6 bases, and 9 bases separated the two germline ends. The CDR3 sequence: CASSLGGSHGYTF. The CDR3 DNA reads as TGTGCCAGCAGCTTAGGTGGCAGTCATGGCTACACCTTC. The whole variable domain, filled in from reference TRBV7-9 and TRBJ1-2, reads DTGVSQNPRHKITKRGQNVTFRCDPISEHNRLYWYRQTLGQGPEFLTYFQNEAQLEKSRLLSDRFSAERPKGSFSTLEIQRTEQGDSAMYLCASSLGGSHGYTFGSGTRLTVV.

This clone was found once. The CDR3 sequence: CASSLGLAVDGELFF. CDR3 DNA sequence: TGCGCCAGCAGCTTGGGACTAGCGGTGGACGGGGAGCTGTTTTTT. This chain links TRBV5-1 with TRBJ2-2, with 9 bases fitting TRBD2. V lost 0 bases to trimming and J lost 7 bases; unmatched junction nucleotides: 4. The CDR3 loop spans 15 amino acids. Germline CDR1 SGHRS, CDR2 YFSETQ. The whole variable domain, remainder taken from reference TRBV5-1 and TRBJ2-2, is KAGVTQTPRYLIKTRGQQVTLSCSPISGHRSVSWYQQTPGQGLQFLFEYFSETQRNKGNFPGRFSGRQFSNSRSEMNVSTLELGDSALYLCASSLGLAVDGELFFGEGSRLTVL.

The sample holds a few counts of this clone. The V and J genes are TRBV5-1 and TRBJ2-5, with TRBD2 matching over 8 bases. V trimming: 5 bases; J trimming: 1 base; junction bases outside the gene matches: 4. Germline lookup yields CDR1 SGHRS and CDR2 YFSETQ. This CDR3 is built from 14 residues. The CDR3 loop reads CASRVAGSQETQYF. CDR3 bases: TGCGCCAGCAGAGTAGCGGGAAGCCAAGAGACCCAGTACTTC. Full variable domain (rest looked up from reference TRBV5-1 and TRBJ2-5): KAGVTQTPRYLIKTRGQQVTLSCSPISGHRSVSWYQQTPGQGLQFLFEYFSETQRNKGNFPGRFSGRQFSNSRSEMNVSTLELGDSALYLCASRVAGSQETQYFGPGTRLLVL.

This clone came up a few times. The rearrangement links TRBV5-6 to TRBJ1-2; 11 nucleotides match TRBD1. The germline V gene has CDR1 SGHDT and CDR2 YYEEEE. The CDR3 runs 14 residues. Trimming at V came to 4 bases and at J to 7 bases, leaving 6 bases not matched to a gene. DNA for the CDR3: TGTGCCAGCAGCCGGGACAGGGGGATAGTTGGCTACACCTTC. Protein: CASSRDRGIVGYTF.

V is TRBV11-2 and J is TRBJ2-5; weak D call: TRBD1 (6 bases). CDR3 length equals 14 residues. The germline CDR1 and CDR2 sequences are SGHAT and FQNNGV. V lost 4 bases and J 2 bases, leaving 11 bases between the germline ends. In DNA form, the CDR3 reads TGTGCCAGCAGCTGGGGGCCGGGGCAAGAGACCCAGTACTTC. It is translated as CASSWGPGQETQYF.

The CDR3 nucleotides are TGTGCCAGCAGGGACAGGGGAACTGGGGCCAACGTCCTGACTTTC. It yields the protein CASRDRGTGANVLTF. This rearrangement joins TRBV25-1 to TRBJ2-6, with TRBD1 matching over 9 bases. The CDR3 covers 15 residues. The V gene's germline CDR1 is MGHDK and CDR2 SYGVNS. V shed 6 bases, J shed 2 bases, and the junction held 2 bases outside the gene matches.

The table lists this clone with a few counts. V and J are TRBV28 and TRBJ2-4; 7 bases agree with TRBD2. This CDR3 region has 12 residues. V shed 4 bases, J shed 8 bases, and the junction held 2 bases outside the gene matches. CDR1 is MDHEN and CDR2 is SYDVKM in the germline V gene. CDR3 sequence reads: CASSWEGHIQYF. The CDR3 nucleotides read TGTGCCAGCAGTTGGGAGGGACACATTCAGTACTTC. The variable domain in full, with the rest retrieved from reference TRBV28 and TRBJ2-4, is DVKVTQSSRYLVKRTGEKVFLECVQDMDHENMFWYRQDPGLGLRLIYFSYDVKMKEKGDIPEGYSVSREKKERFSLILESASTNQTSMYLCASSWEGHIQYFGAGTRLSVL.

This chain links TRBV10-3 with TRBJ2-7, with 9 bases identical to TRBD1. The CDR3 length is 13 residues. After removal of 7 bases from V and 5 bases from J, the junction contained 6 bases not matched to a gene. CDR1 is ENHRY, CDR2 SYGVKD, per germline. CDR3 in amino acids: CAIIRDRAHEQYF. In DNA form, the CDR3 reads TGTGCCATCATCCGGGACAGGGCCCACGAGCAGTACTTC.